This is a list of T cell receptor beta chains from one sample in a study of blood T cell repertoires in COVID-19. Measured with immunoSEQ multiplex PCR; TCRdb has only the in-frame clones, and not every one. This sample has 150,000 to 200,000 clones; approximately 90% occur once, and the top ten carry about 4.1%. The material sequenced was peripheral blood. The receptors were sampled from a woman in her twenties or thirties with acute or convalescent COVID-19. Each CDR3 is given with its conserved first and last residue. The order of the fields is D gene, clone size, J gene, V gene, CDR3 DNA, CDR3 protein. A D gene is named only where the DNA matches it firmly. Some rows mark clone size as missing; the rest say once, few, many or name a class of expanded clone.

d_gene: .; abundance: .; j_gene: TRBJ1-1; v_gene: TRBV29-1; CDR3nt: TGCAGCGCCCAAACAGGGACTGAAGCTTTCTTT; CDR3aa: CSAQTGTEAFF
d_gene: .; abundance: once; j_gene: TRBJ1-2; v_gene: TRBV6-5; CDR3nt: TGTGCCAGCAGAGCGACCCTTCTCTATGGCTACACCTTC; CDR3aa: CASRATLLYGYTF
d_gene: .; abundance: .; j_gene: TRBJ1-2; v_gene: TRBV2; CDR3nt: TGTGCCAGCAGTGAAGCCCTATATGGCTACACCTTC; CDR3aa: CASSEALYGYTF
d_gene: TRBD2; abundance: .; j_gene: TRBJ2-2; v_gene: TRBV5-1; CDR3nt: TGCGCCAGCAGCTCGGGGGGCACCGGGGAGCTGTTTTTT; CDR3aa: CASSSGGTGELFF
d_gene: .; abundance: .; j_gene: TRBJ2-7; v_gene: TRBV27; CDR3nt: TGTGCCAGCAGTTCGGCGGGGACAGCTTTCTACGAGCAGTACTTC; CDR3aa: CASSSAGTAFYEQYF
d_gene: .; abundance: .; j_gene: TRBJ2-1; v_gene: TRBV3-1/TRBV3-2; CDR3nt: TGTGCCAGCAGCCAACGGGGGAGCAATGAGCAGTTCTTC; CDR3aa: CASSQRGSNEQFF
d_gene: TRBD1; abundance: .; j_gene: TRBJ2-2; v_gene: TRBV5-1; CDR3nt: TGCGCCAGCAGCCGGACAGGCAACACCGGGGAGCTGTTTTTT; CDR3aa: CASSRTGNTGELFF
d_gene: .; abundance: .; j_gene: TRBJ2-3; v_gene: TRBV28; CDR3nt: TGTGCCAGCAGTTTATCGGGGTCTATAGATACGCAGTATTTT; CDR3aa: CASSLSGSIDTQYF
d_gene: .; abundance: .; j_gene: TRBJ1-2; v_gene: TRBV2; CDR3nt: TGTGCCAGCAGTGAAGTCTCGTCTAATGGCTACACCTTC; CDR3aa: CASSEVSSNGYTF
d_gene: .; abundance: .; j_gene: TRBJ2-3; v_gene: TRBV7-9; CDR3nt: TGTGCCACCAGCCCCTTTTCCACAGATACGCAGTATTTT; CDR3aa: CATSPFSTDTQYF
d_gene: .; abundance: once; j_gene: TRBJ2-1; v_gene: TRBV7-9; CDR3nt: TGTGCCAGCAGCTTACGTAGCGACTATAGGAATGAGCAGTTCTTC; CDR3aa: CASSLRSDYRNEQFF
d_gene: .; abundance: .; j_gene: TRBJ1-6; v_gene: TRBV11-2; CDR3nt: TGTGCCAGCAGCTCACTGCGGGGGGAGAATCCACCCCTCCACTTT; CDR3aa: CASSSLRGENPPLHF
d_gene: .; abundance: .; j_gene: TRBJ1-2; v_gene: TRBV3-1/TRBV3-2; CDR3nt: TGTGCCAGCAGCCAAAGATTCCGACAGTTCTCCCTTGGCTACACCTTC; CDR3aa: CASSQRFRQFSLGYTF
d_gene: TRBD1; abundance: .; j_gene: TRBJ1-3; v_gene: TRBV15; CDR3nt: TGTGCCACCAGCAGGGGTGGACAGGGGCGAAACACCATATATTTT; CDR3aa: CATSRGGQGRNTIYF